The rows below give T cell receptor beta chains drawn from one sample of a study of CD8+ T cells in alopecia areata. TCRdb's table, derived via immunoSEQ multiplex PCR, lists solely in-frame clones and lacks some. The sample consists of fewer than 250,000 clones, around 62% of them appearing once. Material: CD4+ T cells sorted from blood, obtained at week 0. Source of these receptors: a human donor with alopecia areata. Each CDR3 is given with its conserved first and last residue. The D gene is left open where the match is weak. Clone size is shown for a subset of rows, as once, few, many or a class of expanded clone.

size	V	J	D	CDR3	DNA
few	TRBV29-1	TRBJ1-5	-	CSVPGRTNQPQHF	TGCAGCGTACCGGGACGGACGAATCAGCCCCAGCATTTT
-	TRBV11-2	TRBJ2-7	TRBD1	CATTPGQTASGQYF	TGTGCCACCACCCCGGGACAGACAGCCTCAGGGCAGTACTTC
few	TRBV19	TRBJ2-2	-	CASSPITGAPNTGELFF	TGTGCCAGTAGTCCTATTACGGGGGCCCCGAACACCGGGGAGCTGTTTTTT
-	TRBV7-9	TRBJ1-5	-	CASSLSRLGNQPQHF	TGTGCCAGCAGCTTATCGCGGCTAGGCAATCAGCCCCAGCATTTT
few	TRBV6-5	TRBJ1-2	-	CASRDGVYGYTF	TGTGCCAGTCGGGACGGAGTCTATGGCTACACCTTC
few	TRBV11-3	TRBJ2-1	-	CASSLVSGAPAEQFF	TGTGCCAGCAGCTTAGTGTCGGGGGCGCCAGCTGAGCAGTTCTTC
-	TRBV2	TRBJ1-5	-	CASRAGTTSNQPQHF	TGTGCCAGCAGAGCCGGGACAACGAGCAATCAGCCCCAGCATTTT
-	TRBV29-1	TRBJ2-3	-	CSVRAILTDTQYF	TGCAGCGTCAGGGCCATTCTTACAGATACGCAGTATTTT
-	TRBV10-3	TRBJ2-5	-	CASSGQLQETQYF	TGTGCCAGCAGCGGACAACTCCAAGAGACCCAGTACTTC
few	TRBV6-6	TRBJ2-1	TRBD1	CASSNPQQGAEGEQFF	TGTGCCAGCAGTAACCCACAACAGGGGGCCGAAGGGGAGCAGTTCTTC
few	TRBV30	TRBJ1-3	-	CAWRGTATGNTIYF	TGTGCCTGGAGGGGGACGGCGACTGGAAACACCATATATTTT
-	TRBV30	TRBJ1-1	-	CAWKGPPEAFF	TGTGCCTGGAAGGGGCCGCCTGAAGCTTTCTTT
-	TRBV6-1	TRBJ2-1	-	CASSRSESSYNEQFF	TGTGCCAGCAGCAGAAGCGAGAGCTCCTACAATGAGCAGTTCTTC
-	TRBV20-1	TRBJ1-1	-	CSAGRPEAFF	TGCAGCGCGGGACGGCCTGAAGCTTTCTTT
-	TRBV6-5	TRBJ2-7	-	CASSQQGGPYEQYF	TGTGCCAGCAGTCAGCAGGGGGGCCCCTACGAGCAGTACTTC
-	TRBV30	TRBJ2-1	-	CAWSGLAGEQFF	TGTGCCTGGAGTGGGCTAGCTGGTGAGCAGTTCTTC